This paragraph reports one T cell receptor (beta chain). Mismatch with germline at one junction end may stem from a read error. Starting material for RNA and DNA co-extraction consisted of about 19-32 mg of unsorted bulk tissue. These patients lived with chronic HBV infection and had never been treated. Per germline, CDR1 SQVTM and CDR2 ANQGSEA. The CDR3 is 18 residues long. Production of TCR beta cDNA used around 500 ng total RNA together with a constant-region primer. Generation of the TCR beta libraries relied on three nested multiplex PCR rounds using slightly modified ARM-PCR. Two initial PCR rounds of about 11 cycles each paired TRBV1-TRBV30 forward primers with a C-beta reverse primer. TCRdb recomputed calls from the multiplex PCR reads with MiXCR, one row per CDR3 protein. The sample includes roughly 50,000 distinct CDR3 sequences, about 70% of them seen just once. This specimen comes from a study of tumor-infiltrating lymphocytes in primary liver carcinoma. Overall study context: Tumors, staged T1-T3 N0M0, spanned about 4.2 to 10 cm. About 3.5 to 8 million productive TCRbeta reads were obtained from the samples, with similar numbers across tissue types.

This sequence was found in a man in his forties with primary liver carcinoma and hepatitis B virus infection. V usage is TRBV29-1 and J usage is TRBJ2-6; D tentatively fits TRBD1 or TRBD2 (5 bases each). Sample: liver tumor tissue from sampling region 2. Subset in this sample: tumor region T2, inferior pole. The DNA for the CDR3 is TGCAGCGTTGAAGTGGTGGGGCAGGTACTCGTGGGAGCCAGCGTCCTGACTTTC. Its protein is CSVEVVGQVLVGASVLTF.